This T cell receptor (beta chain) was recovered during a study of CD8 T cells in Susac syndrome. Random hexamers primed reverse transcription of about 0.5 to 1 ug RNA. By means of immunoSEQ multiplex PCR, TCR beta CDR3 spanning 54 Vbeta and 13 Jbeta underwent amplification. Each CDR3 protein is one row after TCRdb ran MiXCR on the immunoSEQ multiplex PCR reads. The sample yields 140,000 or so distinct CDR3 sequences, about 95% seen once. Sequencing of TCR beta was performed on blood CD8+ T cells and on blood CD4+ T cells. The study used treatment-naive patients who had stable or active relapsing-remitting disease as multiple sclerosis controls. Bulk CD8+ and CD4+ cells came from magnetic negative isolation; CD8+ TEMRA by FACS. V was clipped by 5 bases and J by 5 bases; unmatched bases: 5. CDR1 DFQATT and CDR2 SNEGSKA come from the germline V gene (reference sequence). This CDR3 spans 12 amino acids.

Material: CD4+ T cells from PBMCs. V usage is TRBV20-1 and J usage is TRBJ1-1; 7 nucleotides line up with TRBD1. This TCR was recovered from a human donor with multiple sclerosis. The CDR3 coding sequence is TGCAGTGCTTTGACAGGGCGAACTGAAGCTTTCTTT. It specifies CSALTGRTEAFF.